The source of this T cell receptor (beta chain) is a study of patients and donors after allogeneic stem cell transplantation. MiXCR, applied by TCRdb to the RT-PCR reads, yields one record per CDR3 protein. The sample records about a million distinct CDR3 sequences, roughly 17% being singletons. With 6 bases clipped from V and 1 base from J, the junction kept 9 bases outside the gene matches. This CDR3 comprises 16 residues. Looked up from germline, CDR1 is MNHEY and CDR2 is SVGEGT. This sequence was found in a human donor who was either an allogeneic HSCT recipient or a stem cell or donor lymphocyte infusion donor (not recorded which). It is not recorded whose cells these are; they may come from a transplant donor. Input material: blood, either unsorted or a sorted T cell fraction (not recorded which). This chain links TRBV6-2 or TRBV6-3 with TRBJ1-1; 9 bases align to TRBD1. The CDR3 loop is CASSPRDRASNTEAFF. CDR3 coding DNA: TGTGCCAGCAGCCCCCGGGACAGGGCATCGAACACTGAAGCTTTCTTT.